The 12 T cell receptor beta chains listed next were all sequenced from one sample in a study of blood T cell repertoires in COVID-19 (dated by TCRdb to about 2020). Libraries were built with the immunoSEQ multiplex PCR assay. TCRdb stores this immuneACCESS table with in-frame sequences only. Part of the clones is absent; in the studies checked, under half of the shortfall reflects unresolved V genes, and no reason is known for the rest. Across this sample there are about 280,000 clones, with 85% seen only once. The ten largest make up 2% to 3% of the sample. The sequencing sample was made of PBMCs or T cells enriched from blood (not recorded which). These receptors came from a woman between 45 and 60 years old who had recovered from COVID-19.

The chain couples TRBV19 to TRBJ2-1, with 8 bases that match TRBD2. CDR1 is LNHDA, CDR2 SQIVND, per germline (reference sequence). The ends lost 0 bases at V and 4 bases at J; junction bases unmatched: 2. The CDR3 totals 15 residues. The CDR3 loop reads CASSIDRGGYNEQFF. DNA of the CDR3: TGTGCCAGTAGTATAGATCGGGGGGGATACAATGAGCAGTTCTTC.

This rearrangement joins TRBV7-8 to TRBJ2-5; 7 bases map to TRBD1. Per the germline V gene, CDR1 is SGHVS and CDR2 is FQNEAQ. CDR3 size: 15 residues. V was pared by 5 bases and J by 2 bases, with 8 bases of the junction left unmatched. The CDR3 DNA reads TGTGCCAGCAGCCCCCGGACAGGTCGGCAAGAGACCCAGTACTTC. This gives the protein CASSPRTGRQETQYF. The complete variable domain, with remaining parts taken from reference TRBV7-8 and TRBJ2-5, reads GAGVSQSPRYKVAKRGQDVALRCDPISGHVSLFWYQQALGQGPEFLTYFQNEAQLDKSGLPSDRFFAERPEGSVSTLKIQRTQQEDSAVYLCASSPRTGRQETQYFGPGTRLLVL.

The CDR3: CASSSRLAGAEAQYF. The CDR3 coding sequence is TGTGCCAGCAGCTCTCGACTAGCGGGGGCGGAGGCGCAGTATTTT. The chain carries TRBV11-3 and TRBJ2-3, with 12 bases identical to TRBD2. The junction had 9 bases not matched to a gene; V was cut back by 4 bases and J by 10 bases. CDR3 length: 15 amino acids. Germline assignment: CDR1 SGHNT and CDR2 YENEEA.

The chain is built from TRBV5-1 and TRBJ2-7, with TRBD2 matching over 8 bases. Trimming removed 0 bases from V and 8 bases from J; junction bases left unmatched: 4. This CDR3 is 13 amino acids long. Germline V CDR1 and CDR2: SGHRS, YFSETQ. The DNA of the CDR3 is TGCGCCAGCAGCTTGGAGGCGGGGGGAAAGCAGTACTTC. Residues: CASSLEAGGKQYF.

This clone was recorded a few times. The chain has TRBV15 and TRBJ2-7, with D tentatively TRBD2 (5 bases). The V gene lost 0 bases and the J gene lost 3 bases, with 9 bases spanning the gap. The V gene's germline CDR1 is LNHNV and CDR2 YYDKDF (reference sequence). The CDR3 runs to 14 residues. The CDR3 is CATSREGENYEQYF. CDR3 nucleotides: TGTGCCACCAGCAGAGAGGGAGAGAACTACGAGCAGTACTTC.

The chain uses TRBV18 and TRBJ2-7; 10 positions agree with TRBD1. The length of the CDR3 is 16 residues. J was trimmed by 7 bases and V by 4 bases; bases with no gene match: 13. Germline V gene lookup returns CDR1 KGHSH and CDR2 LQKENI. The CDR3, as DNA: TGTGCCAGCTCACGAATCGGGACAGGGGTTCAGGTAGAGCAGTACTTC. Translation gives CASSRIGTGVQVEQYF.

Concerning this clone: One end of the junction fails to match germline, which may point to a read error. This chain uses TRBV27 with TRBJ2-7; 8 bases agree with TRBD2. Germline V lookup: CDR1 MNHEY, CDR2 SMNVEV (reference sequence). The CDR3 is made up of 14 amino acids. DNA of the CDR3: TGTGCCAGCGGTTTAGGCGGGGGGCTCGGAGAGCAGTACTTC. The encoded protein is CASGLGGGLGEQYF.

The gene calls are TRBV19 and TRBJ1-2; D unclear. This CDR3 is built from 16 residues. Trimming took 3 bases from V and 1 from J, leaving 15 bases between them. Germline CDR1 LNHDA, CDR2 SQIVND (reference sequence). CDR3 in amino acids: CASSIGSFRNNYGYTF. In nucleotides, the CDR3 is TGTGCCAGTAGTATTGGGAGTTTCAGAAATAACTATGGCTACACCTTC.

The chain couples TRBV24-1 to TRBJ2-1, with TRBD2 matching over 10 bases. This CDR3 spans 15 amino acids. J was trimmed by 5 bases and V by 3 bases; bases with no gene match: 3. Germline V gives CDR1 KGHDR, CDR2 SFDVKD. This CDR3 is CATSDSGRAHNEQFF. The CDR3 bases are TGTGCCACCAGTGATAGCGGGAGGGCCCACAATGAGCAGTTCTTC.

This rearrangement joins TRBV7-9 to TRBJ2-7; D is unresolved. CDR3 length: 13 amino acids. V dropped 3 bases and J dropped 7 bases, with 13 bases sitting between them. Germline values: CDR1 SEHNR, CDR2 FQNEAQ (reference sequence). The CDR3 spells CASSFNMEREQYF. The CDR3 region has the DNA TGTGCCAGCAGCTTTAATATGGAGCGAGAGCAGTACTTC.

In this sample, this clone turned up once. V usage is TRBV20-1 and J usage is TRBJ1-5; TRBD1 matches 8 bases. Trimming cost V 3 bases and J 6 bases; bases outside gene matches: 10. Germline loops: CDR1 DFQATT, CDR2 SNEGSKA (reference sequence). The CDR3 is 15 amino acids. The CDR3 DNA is TGCAGTGCTAGTGTAGACAGGGGTGGTAGTCAGCCCCAGCATTTT. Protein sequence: CSASVDRGGSQPQHF.

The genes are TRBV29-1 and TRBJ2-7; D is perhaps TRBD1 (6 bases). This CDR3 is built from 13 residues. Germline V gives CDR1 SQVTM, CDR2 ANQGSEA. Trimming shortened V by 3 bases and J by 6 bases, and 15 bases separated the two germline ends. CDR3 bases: TGCAGCGTTGATAGTTCAGGGGCTGGCGAGCAGTACTTC. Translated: CSVDSSGAGEQYF.